This T cell receptor (beta chain) emerged from a study of T cells in Graves' hyperthyroidism and ophthalmopathy. Notes on the study in general: Stable hyperthyroidism was separated from ophthalmopathy by a model based on 13 V-J features. Most expanded thyroid clonotypes above 0.001 also appeared in blood.

CDR1 and CDR2 from the germline V gene are DFQATT and SNEGSKA (reference sequence). There are 12 residues in the CDR3. The V and J ends lost 2 bases and 4 bases respectively, with 8 bases between them. Lactation, pregnancy, other autoimmune disease or uncontrolled infection excluded patients. RNA transcripts gave rise to amplified TCR beta CDR3 regions. Carried out on the TCR CDR3, a first-round RT-PCR used the HTBI primer set. TCRdb used MiXCR to reprocess the multiplex PCR reads, holding one entry per CDR3 protein. The sample has about 270,000 distinct CDR3 sequences, roughly 22% seen once. This clonotype was counted between two and nine times. Antigen unknown.

The genes are TRBV20-1 and TRBJ1-1; no clear D gene. The sequence was collected from a man younger than 40 with Graves' ophthalmopathy. The sequenced sample was blood. The CDR3 loop is CSARIRSTEAFF. DNA of the CDR3: TGCAGTGCTAGAATCCGAAGCACTGAAGCTTTCTTT.